This T cell receptor beta chain derives from a study of blood T cell repertoires in COVID-19 (dated by TCRdb to the early 2020s). In terms of the full investigation: Samples covering the acute and convalescent phases of COVID-19 were provided by collaborators in the United States, Italy and Spain. The material from the prospective study consisted of cDNA or gDNA derived from T cells, B-cell-depleted T cells, or PBMCs. The dataset comprised deeply sampled blood TCRbeta repertoires from subjects exposed to, actively infected with, or recovered from COVID-19. The repertoires were released in a freely available public database meant as a resource for research on the immune response to SARS-CoV-2. Samples came from the ongoing ImmuneRACE study (first 160 participants) plus 1,254 subjects from 6 global collaborators. The sample metadata nearly always contained a de-identified subject ID, COVID-19 status, age in years and sex. HLA class I and class II types, where available, came from metadata supplied by the sample provider rather than from assay-based typing. Paper-wide results and their limitations: The quantity of clinical and demographic metadata differed by source and by participant and was supplied without curation.

The immunoSEQ Assay, a bias-controlled multiplex PCR, was used to amplify TCRbeta CDR3 regions from genomic DNA. The published analysis was carried out like this. Within the assay, amplification of reference gene primers was used to estimate how many nucleated cells each sample contained. To quantify the absolute abundance of each unique TCRbeta CDR3 rearrangement, sequence reads were collapsed and filtered. For each sample, productive Simpson clonality was calculated by taking the square root of Simpson's diversity index across productive rearrangements. TCRdb took over this immuneACCESS table, retaining in-frame rearrangements with V and J assigned. Such tables are incomplete; in checked studies, under half of the missing clones stem from an unresolved V gene, and the remainder is unexplained. The V and J calls and clone size were taken over from that table, and D and trimming were inferred from the DNA. This sample comprises a few hundred thousand clones, about 89% of them detected only once. The biggest ten clones account for more than 0.75% of the sample.

A word on this clone: The antigen this receptor binds is unknown. Base qualities were left out, and no much larger clone turns up one base away.

V sheds 2 bases and J sheds 3 bases, leaving 10 bases between their ends. The CDR3, cysteine through phenylalanine, is 14 amino acids long. Left in the record is the CDR3 DNA by itself, 42 bases read in frame from the first base. Taken from the germline V gene (reference sequence), the CDR1 and CDR2 loops are SEHNR and FQNEAQ. Each collaborating institution followed its own protocols to collect whole blood in K2EDTA tubes. For TCRbeta analysis, collaborators shipped samples as frozen whole blood, isolated PBMCs, or DNA extracted from either of those sample types. Sequenced: peripheral blood. The TCR sequence derives from a man aged 30 to 45 with acute or convalescent COVID-19. This chain joins TRBV7-9 to TRBJ1-2, with TRBD1 as a weak D call on 5 bases. The DNA sequence is given as TGTGCCAGCAGCTTACCAGGGAGGGACTATGGCTACACCTTC. This gives the protein CASSLPGRDYGYTF.